The rows below give T cell receptor beta chains drawn from one sample of a study of immune evolution from preneoplasia to lung adenocarcinoma. TCRdb's copy holds only in-frame clones and misses some; the assay was immunoSEQ multiplex PCR. The repertoire holds 8,500 to 13,000 clones, with 82% as singletons. Material: FFPE minimally invasive lung adenocarcinoma tissue. These receptors all stem from a person between 65 and 80 years old with lung adenocarcinoma. Each CDR3 is given with its conserved first and last residue. Each record gives: V gene, D gene, J gene, CDR3 protein, CDR3 DNA. The D gene is left open where the match is weak.

TRBV7-2	-	TRBJ2-5	CASSLKNTVTVTQYF	TGTGCCAGCAGCTTAAAGAACACTGTTACTGTGACCCAGTACTTC
TRBV10-3	TRBD1	TRBJ2-7	CAISESGWGQGSYEQYF	TGTGCCATCAGTGAGTCAGGGTGGGGACAGGGCTCCTACGAGCAGTACTTC
TRBV11-3	-	TRBJ2-3	CASNTDTQYF	TGTGCCAGCAACACAGATACGCAGTATTTT
TRBV2	-	TRBJ1-1	CASRGLTGSTEAFF	TGTGCCAGTCGGGGACTAACAGGGAGCACTGAAGCTTTCTTT
TRBV7-9	-	TRBJ1-1	CASSLGQFRTTEAFF	TGTGCCAGCAGCTTAGGTCAATTCAGGACCACTGAAGCTTTCTTT
TRBV6-5	-	TRBJ2-1	CASSPGGARRNEQFF	TGTGCCAGCAGTCCAGGGGGGGCCAGGCGCAATGAGCAGTTCTTC
TRBV7-3	TRBD2	TRBJ2-7	CASSLTGGPSYEQYF	TGTGCCAGCAGCTTAACGGGAGGGCCTTCCTACGAGCAGTACTTC
TRBV5-1	-	TRBJ2-1	CASSFGPPGFSSYNEQFF	TGCGCCAGCAGCTTTGGCCCCCCGGGTTTTTCCTCCTACAATGAGCAGTTCTTC
TRBV11-2	TRBD1	TRBJ2-7	CASSAAGQGVEQYF	TGTGCCAGCAGCGCCGCGGGACAGGGCGTTGAGCAGTACTTC
TRBV6-1	-	TRBJ2-3	CASRRAVTDTQYF	TGTGCCAGCAGGAGGGCCGTCACAGATACGCAGTATTTT
TRBV30	TRBD1	TRBJ1-5	CAWSPSGTGGNQPQHF	TGTGCCTGGAGCCCTTCCGGGACAGGGGGAAATCAGCCCCAGCATTTT
TRBV9	-	TRBJ1-1	CASSVGHRNTEAFF	TGTGCCAGCAGCGTAGGGCACCGGAACACTGAAGCTTTCTTT